The rows below give T cell receptor beta chains drawn from one sample of a study of blood T cell repertoires in COVID-19. Clones were read by immunoSEQ multiplex PCR, and TCRdb kept only the in-frame ones, dropping some. The top ten hold under 3% of the sample, which has around 120,000 clones, 60% to 85% seen once. Sequencing was done on a sample of peripheral blood. Source of these receptors: a man between 70 and 80 years old with acute or convalescent COVID-19. CDR3s include the opening cysteine and the closing phenylalanine or tryptophan. A D gene is named only where the DNA matches it firmly. Clone size is shown for a subset of rows, as once, few, many or a class of expanded clone.

cdr3_aa cdr3_nt j_call d_call v_call clone_size
CASSLYAQLAGGYNEQFF TGTGCCAGCAGCTTATATGCCCAACTAGCGGGGGGGTACAATGAGCAGTTCTTC TRBJ2-1 TRBD2 TRBV11-2 few
CASSVDTGVNEKLFF TGTGCCAGCAGTGTAGATACAGGAGTCAATGAAAAACTGTTTTTT TRBJ1-4 - TRBV6-4 -
CASKRGGDNYGYTF TGTGCCAGCAAGAGGGGGGGCGACAACTATGGCTACACCTTC TRBJ1-2 - TRBV25-1 -
CASTGTVRTDTQYF TGTGCCAGCACTGGGACAGTTCGCACAGATACGCAGTATTTT TRBJ2-3 TRBD1 TRBV6-5 -
CASSQIASTDTQYF TGTGCCAGCAGCCAGATAGCGAGCACAGATACGCAGTATTTT TRBJ2-3 - TRBV7-2 -
CASSQRGSGGYTF TGTGCCAGCAGTCAGAGGGGTAGCGGTGGCTACACCTTC TRBJ1-2 - TRBV6-5 -
CASSKQGIRGTDTQYF TGTGCCAGCAGCAAACAGGGAATTAGGGGCACAGATACGCAGTATTTT TRBJ2-3 - TRBV11-1 -
CASRVGGTQPQHF TGTGCCAGTAGAGTGGGGGGAACTCAGCCCCAGCATTTT TRBJ1-5 - TRBV19 -
CASSVGGAGNSPLHF TGTGCCAGCAGTGTGGGTGGGGCAGGGAATTCACCCCTCCACTTT TRBJ1-6 - TRBV11-2 few
CATSRTGQGVSEAFF TGTGCCACCAGCAGAACAGGACAGGGGGTTTCTGAAGCTTTCTTT TRBJ1-1 TRBD1 TRBV15 once
CASSTGRENGYTF TGTGCCAGCAGCACAGGGCGCGAGAATGGCTACACCTTC TRBJ1-2 - TRBV4-2 once
CASSKDRYSYEQYF TGCGCCAGCAGCAAGGACAGGTACTCCTACGAGCAGTACTTC TRBJ2-7 TRBD1 TRBV4-3 -
CASSSRNYGNTIYF TGTGCCAGTAGTTCTCGTAATTATGGAAACACCATATATTTT TRBJ1-3 - TRBV19 -
CASNRGGAGEQFF TGTGCCAGCAATCGCGGGGGGGCGGGTGAGCAGTTCTTC TRBJ2-1 TRBD2 TRBV2 once
CASSWRQGNTGELFF TGTGCCAGCAGCTGGCGACAGGGAAACACCGGGGAGCTGTTTTTT TRBJ2-2 TRBD1 TRBV7-9 once
CASSLVTQNTEAFF TGTGCCAGCAGCTTAGTGACTCAGAACACTGAAGCTTTCTTT TRBJ1-1 - TRBV7-8 -
CASSLSGGTDTQYF TGTGCCAGCAGTCTCAGCGGGGGCACAGATACGCAGTATTTT TRBJ2-3 TRBD2 TRBV7-9 -
CASSPLNQPQHF TGTGCCAGTAGTCCCCTAAATCAGCCCCAGCATTTT TRBJ1-5 - TRBV19 -
CASSPGLAGGTQYF TGTGCCAGCAGCCCGGGACTAGCGGGCGGGACCCAGTACTTC TRBJ2-5 TRBD2 TRBV14 -
CASSLYRGSGTEAFF TGTGCCAGCAGCTTGTATCGGGGGTCGGGCACTGAAGCTTTCTTT TRBJ1-1 - TRBV7-9 -
CASSQSRTDYGYTF TGCGCCAGCAGCCAATCGAGGACAGACTATGGCTACACCTTC TRBJ1-2 - TRBV4-1 few
CASSPLDRLEAFF TGTGCCAGCTCACCACTGGACAGACTCGAAGCTTTCTTT TRBJ1-1 - TRBV18 -
CASSWGQSYEQYF TGTGCCAGCAGCTGGGGACAGTCCTACGAGCAGTACTTC TRBJ2-7 TRBD1 TRBV7-2 few
CASSLAGSNTGELFF TGCGCCAGCAGCTTAGCGGGGTCGAACACCGGGGAGCTGTTTTTT TRBJ2-2 TRBD2 TRBV5-1 -
CASGLSTGDTEAFF TGTGCTAGTGGTCTTTCGACAGGGGACACTGAAGCTTTCTTT TRBJ1-1 TRBD1 TRBV12-5 -
CASTQHPLSQGNTEAFF TGTGCCAGCACCCAGCACCCGCTATCCCAGGGGAACACTGAAGCTTTCTTT TRBJ1-1 - TRBV7-9 few
CASSSTGIGLLDYGYTF TGTGCCAGCAGCTCCACAGGGATAGGGCTTTTGGACTATGGCTACACCTTC TRBJ1-2 - TRBV7-8 once
CASSKTVANEKLFF TGTGCCAGTAGTAAGACAGTCGCTAATGAAAAACTGTTTTTT TRBJ1-4 - TRBV19 medium-sized
CAISAPGTGKSGNTIYF TGTGCCATCTCAGCCCCCGGGACAGGGAAATCTGGAAACACCATATATTTT TRBJ1-3 TRBD1 TRBV7-9 -
CASSYRTWTSGGVGTDTQYF TGTGCCAGCAGTTACCGGACGTGGACTAGCGGGGGGGTCGGGACAGATACGCAGTATTTT TRBJ2-3 TRBD2 TRBV6-2/TRBV6-3 -
CASSRTSGRSNEQFF TGTGCTAGCAGCCGCACTAGCGGGCGGTCCAATGAGCAGTTCTTC TRBJ2-1 TRBD2 TRBV7-7 -
CAISGTGGASPLHF TGTGCCATCAGTGGGACAGGGGGGGCCTCACCCCTCCACTTT TRBJ1-6 TRBD1 TRBV10-3 once
CASSLGATSGAVEQFF TGCGCCAGCAGCTTGGGAGCGACTAGCGGGGCGGTGGAGCAGTTCTTC TRBJ2-1 TRBD2 TRBV5-1 few
CASSPPLTHYNSPLHF TGTGCCAGCAGCCCCCCCCTGACACACTATAATTCACCCCTCCACTTT TRBJ1-6 - TRBV5-4 -
CASSLELPGTEAFF TGCGCCAGCAGCTTGGAATTGCCGGGCACTGAAGCTTTCTTT TRBJ1-1 - TRBV5-1 -
CASSATTGGYGNQPQHF TGTGCCAGCAGCGCGACTACAGGGGGGTACGGCAATCAGCCCCAGCATTTT TRBJ1-5 TRBD1 TRBV5-6 -
CASSMNRGARHGYTF TGTGCCAGCAGTATGAACAGGGGCGCTCGCCACGGCTACACCTTC TRBJ1-2 TRBD1 TRBV27 -
CASSFNQGEAFF TGCGCCAGCAGCTTTAATCAGGGTGAAGCTTTCTTT TRBJ1-1 - TRBV5-1 -
CAWSVLSNTEAFF TGTGCCTGGAGTGTACTGTCTAACACTGAAGCTTTCTTT TRBJ1-1 - TRBV30 once
CASSPPASGGAGNEQFF TGCGCCAGCAGCCCTCCGGCTAGCGGGGGGGCGGGAAATGAGCAGTTCTTC TRBJ2-1 TRBD2 TRBV5-1 -
CASSPPEAANEKLFF TGTGCCAGCAGTCCGCCCGAGGCGGCTAATGAAAAACTGTTTTTT TRBJ1-4 - TRBV27 few
CASSGQGGQPQHF TGTGCCAGCAGCGGACAGGGAGGTCAGCCCCAGCATTTT TRBJ1-5 TRBD1 TRBV5-6 -
CASSDRDSNKYF TGTGCCAGCAGTGACCGGGACAGCAATAAGTATTTT TRBJ2-3 TRBD1 TRBV6-2/TRBV6-3 -
CASSSWDSSSNYGYTF TGTGCCAGCAGTTCATGGGACAGCTCCTCAAACTATGGCTACACCTTC TRBJ1-2 TRBD1 TRBV6-2/TRBV6-3 -
CASSQDSQGYNSPLHF TGCGCCAGCAGCCAAGATAGCCAGGGCTATAATTCACCCCTCCACTTT TRBJ1-6 - TRBV4-3 few
CASSQRASGGYGYTF TGTGCCAGCAGCCAGAGGGCCTCGGGGGGATATGGCTACACCTTC TRBJ1-2 - TRBV3-1/TRBV3-2 many
CASSVGVLEETQYF TGTGCCAGCAGCGTAGGAGTGCTCGAAGAGACCCAGTACTTC TRBJ2-5 - TRBV9 -
CASSLQGTGVGTNEKLFF TGCGCCAGCAGCTTGCAAGGGACAGGGGTCGGAACTAATGAAAAACTGTTTTTT TRBJ1-4 TRBD1 TRBV5-1 -
CATSRGGGKETQYF TGTGCCACCAGCAGAGGAGGCGGAAAAGAGACCCAGTACTTC TRBJ2-5 - TRBV15 -
CASSQDTNYGYTF TGTGCCAGCAGCCAGGACACTAACTATGGCTACACCTTC TRBJ1-2 - TRBV3-1/TRBV3-2 -
CASSLSGATQYF TGTGCCAGCAGCTTATCGGGAGCTACGCAGTATTTT TRBJ2-3 - TRBV7-9 few
CSVEPGGSYNEQFF TGCAGCGTTGAACCCGGGGGGTCCTACAATGAGCAGTTCTTC TRBJ2-1 TRBD2 TRBV29-1 -